These 9 T cell receptor beta chains were all obtained from the same sample, sequenced in a study of monozygotic twins with inflammatory bowel disease. With the 5' RACE reads reprocessed, TCRdb shows one record per CDR3 protein and no DNA. The sample has about 300,000 distinct CDR3 sequences; the top ten hold about 5%. What was sequenced was blood. These TCRs come from a human donor with ulcerative colitis or Crohn's disease, or a healthy co-twin of an affected twin (not recorded which).

The chain joins TRBV7-2 to TRBJ2-7; the D gene TCRdb calls, TRBD1, cannot be checked with no DNA. The germline gives CDR1 SGHTA, CDR2 FQGNSA. CDR3 size: 16 residues. This CDR3 reads CASSHGGTGTAYEQYF. The variable domain in full, completed from reference TRBV7-2 and TRBJ2-7, reads GAGVSQSPSNKVTEKGKDVELRCDPISGHTALYWYRQSLGQGLEFLIYFQGNSAPDKSGLPSDRFSAERTGGSVSTLTIQRTQQEDSAVYLCASSHGGTGTAYEQYFGPGTRLTVT.

CDR3 region: CASSLRVSWPEKLFF. The V call is TRBV13, the J call TRBJ1-4. CDR1 is PRHDT, CDR2 FYEKMQ, per germline (reference sequence). The CDR3 is 15 residues long. The full variable domain, in which reference TRBV13 and TRBJ1-4 provide the parts outside the CDR3, is AAGVIQSPRHLIKEKRETATLKCYPIPRHDTVYWYQQGPGQDPQFLISFYEKMQSDKGSIPDRFSAQQFSDYHSELNMSSLELGDSALYFCASSLRVSWPEKLFFGSGTQLSVL.

The rearrangement uses TRBV29-1 and TRBJ2-6. Germline V gene lookup returns CDR1 SQVTM and CDR2 ANQGSEA. The CDR3 consists of 15 residues. The CDR3 sequence: CSVDRMISGANVLTF.

J is TRBJ1-1 and V is TRBV30; no DNA is available, so the TRBD1 call from TCRdb remains unchecked. The CDR3 sequence is 11 residues long. Germline V lookup: CDR1 GTSNPN, CDR2 SVGIG (reference sequence). The CDR3 sequence is CAWSLRQGAFF.

CDR3 in amino acids: CAWSDRGPYGYTF. The chain is built from TRBV30 and TRBJ1-2; TCRdb picks TRBD1, but there is no DNA to check that call. Germline CDR1 and CDR2: GTSNPN and SVGIG (reference sequence). The CDR3 runs to 13 residues.

The chain uses TRBV20-1 and TRBJ1-5; as DNA is missing, the TRBD1 call by TCRdb cannot be tested. The CDR3 is 14 amino acids. Germline V gene data show CDR1 as DFQATT and CDR2 as SNEGSKA (reference sequence). The CDR3 is CSADRQVGRQPQHF.

The rearrangement links TRBV7-9 to TRBJ2-2; TCRdb indicates TRBD1, and absent DNA this call remains unverified. The CDR3 sequence is 15 residues long. From germline, CDR1 is SEHNR and CDR2 FQNEAQ (reference sequence). The CDR3 region is CASSLRTGETGELFF.

The chain recombines TRBV9 with TRBJ2-2; TCRdb selects TRBD1, and the lack of DNA leaves this call unchecked. Germline CDR1 reads SGDLS; CDR2 reads YYNGEE. The length of the CDR3 is 15 residues. CDR3 loop: CASSGGTGVTGELFF.

V is TRBV9 and J is TRBJ1-1; TCRdb's assignment of TRBD1 cannot be checked, as there is no DNA. Germline assignment: CDR1 SGDLS and CDR2 YYNGEE. This CDR3 has 13 amino acids. CDR3 in amino acids: CASSAIGGSEAFF.